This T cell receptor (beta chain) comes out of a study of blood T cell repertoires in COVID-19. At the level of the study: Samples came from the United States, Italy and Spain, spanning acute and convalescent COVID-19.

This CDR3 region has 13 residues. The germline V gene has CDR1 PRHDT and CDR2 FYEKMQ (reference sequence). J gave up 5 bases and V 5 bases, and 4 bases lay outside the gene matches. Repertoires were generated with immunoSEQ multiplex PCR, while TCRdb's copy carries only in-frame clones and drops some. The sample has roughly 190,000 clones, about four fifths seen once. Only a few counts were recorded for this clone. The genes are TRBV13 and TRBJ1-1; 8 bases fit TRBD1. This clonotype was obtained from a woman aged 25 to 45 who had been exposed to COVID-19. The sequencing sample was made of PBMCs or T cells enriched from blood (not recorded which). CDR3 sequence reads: CASSLDRGTEAFF. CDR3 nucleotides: TGTGCCAGCAGCCTCGACAGGGGAACTGAAGCTTTCTTT.